One and the same sample provided the 10 T cell receptor beta chains below, sequenced in a study of glioma-infiltrating T cells after dendritic cell vaccination (dated by TCRdb to 2016 to 2017). Libraries were built with the immunoSEQ multiplex PCR assay. TCRdb took this table from immuneACCESS and kept in-frame rearrangements with V and J called. Such tables lack part of the clones; where checked against another copy, unresolved V genes explain under half of the gap, and the rest is unexplained. The sample table records tens of thousands of clones; 60% to 85% of these occur just once. The ten top clones hold about 36% of the sample. The source was blood, collected before dendritic cell vaccination. The receptor set was obtained from a human donor with glioblastoma.

The chain combines TRBV7-2 with TRBJ2-1; TRBD2 aligns across 11 bases. This CDR3 contains 15 residues. Per the germline V gene, CDR1 is SGHTA and CDR2 is FQGNSA. Trimming removed 5 bases from V and 9 bases from J; junction bases left unmatched: 9. CDR3 in DNA: TGTGCCAGCAGCCCCACTAGCGGGAGTCGAGTTGAGCAGTTCTTC. Its protein is CASSPTSGSRVEQFF.

The chain uses TRBV5-1 and TRBJ2-5, with 9 bases matching TRBD1. J gave up 5 bases and V 4 bases, and 15 bases lay outside the gene matches. CDR1 is SGHRS and CDR2 is YFSETQ in the germline V gene. The CDR3 contains 17 residues. The CDR3 DNA is TGCGCCAGCAGCCCGGGGACAGGGCCTAGTGGGGGCGAGACCCAGTACTTC. Its translation: CASSPGTGPSGGETQYF.

V is TRBV6-6 and J is TRBJ1-2; the match to TRBD1 covers 7 bases. The CDR3 spans 13 residues. Germline CDR1 is MNHNY and CDR2 is SVGAGI (reference sequence). Germline trimming cut 7 bases from V and 1 base from J; bases unmatched to any gene: 3. CDR3 region: CASIRDSNYGYTF. The CDR3 DNA sequence: TGTGCCAGCATAAGGGACAGTAACTATGGCTACACCTTC.

This clone qualifies as medium-sized (0.01 to 0.1%). V and J are TRBV7-2 and TRBJ2-7, with D perhaps TRBD1 (6 bases). The CDR3 loop spans 14 amino acids. V lost 3 bases and J lost 5, with 14 bases in between. Looked up from germline, CDR1 is SGHTA and CDR2 is FQGNSA. The DNA for the CDR3 is TGTGCCAGCAGCTTCCAGCCGGCAGGGGACGAGCAGTACTTC. Its protein product is CASSFQPAGDEQYF.

CDR3 region: CASSLRRGYQETQYF. The CDR3 coding sequence is TGTGCCAGCAGTTTAAGGCGGGGGTACCAAGAGACCCAGTACTTC. V gene TRBV27 combines with J gene TRBJ2-5, with 7 nucleotides matching TRBD2. J lost 0 bases, V lost 2 bases, and 3 bases had no gene match. Germline loops: CDR1 MNHEY, CDR2 SMNVEV (reference sequence). The CDR3 is 15 amino acids.

In its sample, this clone was seen a few times. The chain has TRBV19 and TRBJ2-7; tentative D call: TRBD2 (5 bases). CDR1 is LNHDA, CDR2 SQIVND, per germline (reference sequence). V lost 5 bases, J lost 11 bases, and 19 bases lay in between. The length of the CDR3 is 13 residues. CDR3 sequence: CASSSAGGFEEYF. The DNA of the CDR3 is TGTGCCAGTAGTTCGGCCGGCGGGTTCGAAGAGTACTTC.

This clone was recorded only once. V and J are TRBV27 and TRBJ1-3, with TRBD1 as a possible D gene (6 bases). The length of the CDR3 is 14 residues. V lost 8 bases to trimming and J lost 0 bases, with 11 bases between them. The germline V gene has CDR1 MNHEY and CDR2 SMNVEV (reference sequence). CDR3 in amino acids: CASRQEFSGNTIYF. The CDR3 nucleotides read TGTGCCAGCCGACAGGAATTCTCTGGAAACACCATATATTTT.

This clone was observed once. The chain joins TRBV10-3 to TRBJ1-5, with 7 bases that match TRBD1. Losses at the gene ends were 3 bases for V and 7 bases for J; bases not matched to a gene: 9. This CDR3 is 15 amino acids long. Per the germline V gene, CDR1 is ENHRY and CDR2 is SYGVKD. The CDR3 region is CAISDPTGEVQPQHF. The CDR3 DNA is TGTGCCATCAGTGACCCCACAGGGGAGGTCCAGCCCCAGCATTTT.

V usage is TRBV11-2 and J usage is TRBJ1-6; TRBD1 matches at 9 bases. Per the germline V gene, CDR1 is SGHAT and CDR2 is FQNNGV. The CDR3 spans 16 residues. The ends lost 3 bases at V and 5 bases at J; junction bases unmatched: 5. CDR3 loop: CASSLDRGYDNSPLHF. CDR3 nucleotides: TGTGCCAGCAGCTTGGACAGGGGATACGATAATTCACCCCTCCACTTT.

The rearrangement links TRBV23-1 to TRBJ2-2; TRBD1 matches at 7 bases. TRBV23-1 belongs to the ORF category, with a function that is uncertain. Trimming at V came to 3 bases and at J to 1 base, leaving 5 bases not matched to a gene. The CDR3 spans 16 residues. In DNA form, the CDR3 reads TGCGCCAGCAGTCATTCTAGGACAGGGAACACCGGGGAGCTGTTTTTT. Its protein product is CASSHSRTGNTGELFF.